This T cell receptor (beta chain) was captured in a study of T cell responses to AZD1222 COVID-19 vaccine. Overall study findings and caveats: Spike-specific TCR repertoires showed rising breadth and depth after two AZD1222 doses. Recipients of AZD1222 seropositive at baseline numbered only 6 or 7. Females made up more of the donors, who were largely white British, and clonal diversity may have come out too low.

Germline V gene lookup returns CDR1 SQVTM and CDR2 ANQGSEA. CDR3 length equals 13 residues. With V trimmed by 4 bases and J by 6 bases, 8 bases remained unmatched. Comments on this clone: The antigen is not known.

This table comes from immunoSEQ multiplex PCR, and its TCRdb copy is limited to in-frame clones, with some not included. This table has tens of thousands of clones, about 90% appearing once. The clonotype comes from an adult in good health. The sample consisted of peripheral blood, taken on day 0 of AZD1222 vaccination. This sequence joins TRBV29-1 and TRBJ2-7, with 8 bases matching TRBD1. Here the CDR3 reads CSVVPGQGSEQYF. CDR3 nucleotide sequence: TGCAGCGTTGTTCCCGGACAGGGCAGCGAGCAGTACTTC.